Detailed here is one TCR beta chain. Method: immunoSEQ multiplex PCR; TCRdb's copy keeps in-frame clones and lacks some. The sample holds about 360,000 clones; approximately 85% are singletons and the top ten take roughly 2%. In assigning cohorts, the study relied on participant-reported clinical history. This sample was taken from a study of blood T cell repertoires in COVID-19. Study summary: Samples came from the United States, Italy and Spain, spanning acute and convalescent COVID-19.

The receptor was isolated from a woman aged 40 to 50 with acute COVID-19. The sequencing sample was made of PBMCs or T cells enriched from blood (not recorded which).

The DNA for the CDR3 is TGTGCCTGGAGTTTGGGGCAAGCTGAAAAACTGTTTTTT. Protein: CAWSLGQAEKLFF. The gene calls are TRBV30 and TRBJ1-4, with D possibly matching TRBD1 (5 bases). V shed 2 bases and J shed 7 bases, with 11 bases lying between them. The V gene's germline CDR1 is GTSNPN and CDR2 SVGIG (reference sequence). This CDR3 has 13 amino acids.